The 13 T cell receptor beta chains listed next were all sequenced from one sample in a study of shared clonotypes between healthy human individuals. Generated by immunoSEQ multiplex PCR, the TCRdb table keeps only in-frame clones and is missing some. Here the sample spans over a million clones, around 78% being singletons. What was sequenced was memory CD4+ T cells from PBMCs. Subset denoted: CD45RA-negative fraction. The receptors derive from a young man in good health. Some clones in this sample may be carry-over from other donors' samples.

This chain connects TRBV7-3 to TRBJ2-3; 8 bases are a match to TRBD1. With V trimmed by 2 bases and J by 2 bases, 6 bases remained unmatched. Germline V gene lookup returns CDR1 SGHTA and CDR2 FQGTGA. The length of the CDR3 is 16 residues. The CDR3 region is CASSLGRDRTTDTQYF. CDR3 in DNA: TGTGCCAGCAGCTTAGGCCGGGACAGGACCACAGATACGCAGTATTTT.

As for this clone: In the same sample, other DNA sequences code for this CDR3. This chain links TRBV9 with TRBJ2-3, with D hard to call. The CDR3 covers 13 residues. Germline CDR1 is SGDLS and CDR2 is YYNGEE. The ends were cut back, 4 bases at V and 0 bases at J, with 6 bases in the middle. CDR3 sequence reads: CASSPSSTDTQYF. The CDR3 DNA sequence: TGTGCCAGCAGCCCCTCTAGCACAGATACGCAGTATTTT.

This clone was detected only once. The chain combines TRBV4-1 with TRBJ2-3, with TRBD1 matching 8 bases. Per the germline V gene, CDR1 is MGHRA and CDR2 is YSYEKL. Unmatched junction bases numbered 0, after V lost 1 base and J lost 6 bases. The CDR3 totals 13 residues. The CDR3 region has the DNA TGCGCCAGCAGCCAAGGGACAGGGGATACGCAGTATTTT. It translates to CASSQGTGDTQYF.

This chain connects TRBV18 to TRBJ1-5; no firm D call. Trimming stripped 5 bases from V and 7 bases from J, with 15 bases between. Germline CDR1 and CDR2: KGHSH and LQKENI. There are 14 residues in the CDR3. Here the CDR3 DNA reads TGTGCCAGCTCAGATTTACCTAATAGCCAGCCCCAGCATTTT. Its protein is CASSDLPNSQPQHF.

The V and J genes are TRBV28 and TRBJ2-5; 7 nucleotides align to TRBD1. The CDR3 is made up of 14 amino acids. The V and J ends lost 5 bases and 5 bases, in that order; junction bases with no gene match: 8. Germline loops: CDR1 MDHEN, CDR2 SYDVKM. CDR3 protein: CASSRTGARETQYF. CDR3 coding DNA: TGTGCCAGCAGTCGCACAGGGGCGAGGGAGACCCAGTACTTC.

J is TRBJ1-5 and V is TRBV6-5, with TRBD1 identical over 7 bases. Germline V gene lookup returns CDR1 MNHEY and CDR2 SVGAGI. The length of the CDR3 is 14 residues. After removal of 6 bases from V and 3 bases from J, the junction contained 5 bases not matched to a gene. The CDR3 coding sequence is TGTGCCAGCAGCCGCGACAGGGTCAATCAGCCCCAGCATTTT. Its translation: CASSRDRVNQPQHF.

The chain uses TRBV29-1 and TRBJ2-3; 12 bases agree with TRBD2. V lost 7 bases to trimming and J lost 1 base; unmatched junction nucleotides: 3. This CDR3 is built from 14 residues. Germline CDR1 is SQVTM and CDR2 is ANQGSEA. The CDR3 loop is CSARTSGGTDTQYF. The CDR3 bases are TGCAGCGCTCGGACTAGCGGGGGCACAGATACGCAGTATTTT.

The chain combines TRBV7-3 with TRBJ2-2; no clear D. Trimming took 5 bases from V and 1 from J, leaving 8 bases between them. CDR3 length: 14 amino acids. CDR1 is SGHTA and CDR2 is FQGTGA in the germline V gene. This chain's CDR3 is CASSLLRNTGELFF. In DNA form, the CDR3 reads TGTGCCAGCAGCCTTCTAAGGAACACCGGGGAGCTGTTTTTT.

The CDR3 loop is CASSVQGNGELFF. DNA for the CDR3: TGTGCCAGCAGTGTACAGGGGAACGGGGAGCTGTTTTTT. The rearrangement joins TRBV2 to TRBJ2-2; TRBD1 aligns across 7 bases. The CDR3 length is 13 residues. In germline, CDR1 is SNHLY, CDR2 FYNNEI. V was clipped by 4 bases and J by 7 bases; unmatched bases: 3.

This clone has at least ten counts. The rearrangement uses TRBV27 and TRBJ2-2; no firm D call. Germline V gives CDR1 MNHEY, CDR2 SMNVEV (reference sequence). The CDR3 runs 13 residues. Deletions cut 2 bases from V and 6 bases from J, with 7 bases between. This chain's CDR3 is CASSLTRAGELFF. CDR3 in DNA: TGTGCCAGCAGTTTAACTCGCGCCGGGGAGCTGTTTTTT.

The chain carries TRBV7-3 and TRBJ2-6; 8 bases match TRBD2. Germline lookup yields CDR1 SGHTA and CDR2 FQGTGA. The CDR3 sequence is 21 residues long. J gave up 0 bases and V 5 bases, and 18 bases lay outside the gene matches. The CDR3 spells CASSVAPVGVRGGSGANVLTF. The CDR3 DNA is TGTGCCAGCAGCGTCGCCCCGGTCGGGGTCCGGGGGGGCTCTGGGGCCAACGTCCTGACTTTC.

The chain carries TRBV28 and TRBJ2-1; the D call may be TRBD1 or TRBD2 (5 bases each). The CDR3 contains 16 residues. Germline V CDR1 and CDR2: MDHEN, SYDVKM. The V and J ends lost 7 bases and 2 bases respectively, with 18 bases between them. The CDR3 region has the DNA TGTGCCAGCACCGATTCCGGGGCAGGACCCTACAATGAGCAGTTCTTC. It yields the protein CASTDSGAGPYNEQFF. Complete variable domain (other parts from reference TRBV28 and TRBJ2-1): DVKVTQSSRYLVKRTGEKVFLECVQDMDHENMFWYRQDPGLGLRLIYFSYDVKMKEKGDIPEGYSVSREKKERFSLILESASTNQTSMYLCASTDSGAGPYNEQFFGPGTRLTVL.

Regarding this clone: The same CDR3 also results from other DNA sequences found in this sample. The J gene is TRBJ2-7, the V gene TRBV7-2, with 8 bases matching TRBD1. The germline V gene has CDR1 SGHTA and CDR2 FQGNSA. The CDR3 is 16 residues long. Trimming took 1 base from V and 3 from J; bases not matched to a gene: 8. The CDR3 spells CASSLGPGQGYYEQYF. CDR3 nucleotide sequence: TGTGCCAGCAGCTTAGGGCCCGGACAGGGTTACTACGAGCAGTACTTC.